This is a list of T cell receptor beta chains from one sample in a study of early T cells in non-severe SARS-CoV-2 infection. MiXCR, applied by TCRdb to the 5' RACE reads, yields one record per CDR3 protein. The top ten hold over 7.5% of the sample, which has about 49,000 distinct CDR3 sequences, over 9.5% seen once. The sample was whole blood. These TCRs come from an adult who was a healthcare worker with PCR-confirmed SARS-CoV-2 infection or an uninfected control (not recorded which). CDR3s include the opening cysteine and the closing phenylalanine or tryptophan. Each record gives: D gene, V gene, J gene, clone size, CDR3 protein, CDR3 DNA. The D gene is left open where the match is weak. Expanded clones get a size class; other rows say once, few or many, or leave the size out.

TRBD1	TRBV5-6	TRBJ2-1	few	CASSPGQGEAEQFF	TGTGCCAGCAGCCCGGGACAGGGGGAGGCTGAGCAGTTCTTC
TRBD2	TRBV5-5	TRBJ2-3	few	CASSLFTSGRTDTQYF	TGTGCCAGCAGCTTGTTTACTAGCGGGAGGACAGATACGCAGTATTTT
TRBD1	TRBV20-1	TRBJ2-2	few	CSARRQGAGTNTGELFF	TGCAGTGCTAGAAGGCAGGGGGCAGGGACGAACACCGGGGAGCTGTTTTTT
.	TRBV29-1	TRBJ1-1	.	CSAFRQNTEAFF	TGCAGCGCCTTCCGACAGAACACTGAAGCTTTCTTT
TRBD1	TRBV29-1	TRBJ2-7	few	CSVGQGVLREQYF	TGCAGCGTGGGACAGGGGGTACTTCGGGAGCAGTACTTC
.	TRBV6-2/TRBV6-3	TRBJ2-1	.	CASNPRGGSSYNEQFF	TGTGCCAGCAATCCCAGAGGAGGCAGCTCCTACAATGAGCAGTTCTTC
.	TRBV29-1	TRBJ1-2	few	CSVSTDPYGYTF	TGCAGCGTGTCGACAGACCCCTATGGCTACACCTTC
.	TRBV4-2	TRBJ1-6	.	CASSLGHDNSPLHF	TGTGCCAGCAGCCTGGGACACGATAATTCACCCCTCCACTTT
.	TRBV5-1	TRBJ2-3	many	CASSLATGTDTQYF	TGCGCCAGCAGCTTGGCCACTGGCACAGATACGCAGTATTTT
.	TRBV12-3/TRBV12-4	TRBJ1-2	many	CASSSRPYGYTF	TGTGCCAGCAGTAGTCGGCCCTATGGCTACACCTTC
.	TRBV29-1	TRBJ2-1	many	CSVEGWQRGNEQFF	TGCAGCGTTGAAGGGTGGCAGAGGGGGAATGAGCAGTTCTTC
.	TRBV28	TRBJ2-7	many	CASSLLGDYEQYF	TGTGCCAGCAGTCTCTTGGGGGACTACGAGCAGTACTTC
.	TRBV28	TRBJ1-5	many	CASSPAKGQPQHF	TGTGCCAGCAGTCCCGCCAAAGGTCAGCCCCAGCATTTT
.	TRBV7-3	TRBJ1-1	few	CASRRTANTEAFF	TGTGCCAGCAGAAGGACGGCGAACACTGAAGCTTTCTTT
TRBD2	TRBV29-1	TRBJ2-3	medium-sized	CSVAGTSGTDTQYF	TGCAGCGTGGCCGGGACTAGCGGAACAGATACGCAGTATTTT
TRBD2	TRBV6-2/TRBV6-3	TRBJ2-5	many	CASSPLGLAEPQYF	TGTGCCAGCAGCCCCCTGGGACTAGCGGAGCCTCAGTACTTC
.	TRBV7-2	TRBJ1-1	many	CASSASGARGEAFF	TGTGCCAGCAGCGCCTCGGGCGCCAGGGGTGAAGCTTTCTTT
.	TRBV5-8	TRBJ2-4	many	CASSLTGLAKNIQYF	TGTGCCAGCAGCTTAACAGGGTTAGCCAAAAACATTCAGTACTTC
TRBD1	TRBV18	TRBJ1-2	many	CASSPGQGRSYTF	TGTGCCAGCTCACCCGGACAGGGGAGAAGCTACACCTTC
.	TRBV7-6	TRBJ2-1	many	CASSLKGVGEQFF	TGTGCCAGCAGCTTAAAAGGCGTTGGTGAGCAGTTCTTC
.	TRBV9	TRBJ1-2	.	CASSVDSGSYGYTF	TGTGCCAGCAGCGTAGATAGCGGGAGCTATGGCTACACCTTC
TRBD1	TRBV14	TRBJ1-2	few	CASSQGLQGEDSPTVYGYTF	TGTGCCAGCAGCCAAGGACTACAGGGGGAGGATAGCCCCACTGTCTATGGCTACACCTTC
TRBD2	TRBV20-1	TRBJ2-7	.	CSARTVAGALYEQYF	TGCAGTGCTAGAACGGTAGCGGGGGCTCTCTACGAGCAGTACTTC
TRBD2	TRBV7-2	TRBJ2-1	few	CASSEGLAGGNEQFF	TGTGCCAGCAGCGAAGGACTAGCGGGAGGCAATGAGCAGTTCTTC
.	TRBV19	TRBJ2-7	.	CASSIFQGANEQYF	TGTGCCAGTAGTATATTCCAGGGAGCCAACGAGCAGTACTTC
.	TRBV5-1	TRBJ2-7	.	CASFDPGTAGSYEQYF	TGCGCCAGTTTTGACCCCGGGACCGCGGGTTCCTACGAGCAGTACTTC
.	TRBV5-1	TRBJ2-3	.	CASSLISQGTDTQYF	TGCGCCAGCAGCTTGATTTCCCAGGGGACAGATACGCAGTATTTT
.	TRBV6-2/TRBV6-3	TRBJ2-3	.	CASSLGPMTDTQYF	TGTGCCAGCAGTCTCGGACCGATGACAGATACGCAGTATTTT
TRBD1	TRBV9	TRBJ1-4	many	CASSVTGEEINEKLFF	TGTGCCAGCAGCGTCACAGGGGAGGAGATAAATGAAAAACTGTTTTTT
TRBD1	TRBV12-3/TRBV12-4	TRBJ2-1	many	CASQMTGQGYNEQFF	TGTGCCAGCCAAATGACGGGACAGGGGTACAATGAGCAGTTCTTC